Described below is a single T cell receptor (beta chain) sequence and its context. In this sample, this clonotype turned up a few times. This receptor's antigen is unknown. One base away there is no much larger clone; base qualities are not given. The data stem from a study of T-cell memory formation after mild COVID-19 (dated by TCRdb to the early 2020s). Some background on the complete study: TCR sequence clusters from the two donors were largely donor specific. In two donors, T-cell clones that expanded and contracted after mild COVID-19 were followed by sequencing TCRalpha and TCRbeta repertoires longitudinally. The cohort was made up of two young adult volunteers, one female and one male, who were previously healthy.

PBMCs were isolated by Ficoll-Paque density gradient centrifugation. Points the paper makes about the study in general: SARS-CoV-2 specificity of the second-wave clones peaking on day 37 was not confirmed. Some responding clones were found in pre-infection memory, which suggests that pre-existing cross-reactive memory T cells took part in the SARS-CoV-2 response. Only two mild cases were covered in the study, and larger cohorts including severe cases with pre-infection samples were considered necessary. From day 15 to 85, contracting clones showed balanced CD4/CD8 phenotypes, whereas a second wave of clones that expanded from day 15 to 37 leaned towards CD4+. Contracting CD4+ clones turned up mainly in the CM and EM memory subsets, whereas EMRA was where CD8+ clones were enriched.

Cut back by 3 bases and 0 bases, the V and J ends lie 15 bases apart. As encoded in the germline V gene, CDR1 is SQVTM while CDR2 is ANQGSEA. The cysteine opens and the phenylalanine closes a CDR3 of 16 amino acids. The read is trimmed to its CDR3 DNA, 48 bases read in frame from base 1. Sequencer: Illumina NovaSeq 6000. TCRalpha and TCRbeta cDNA libraries were constructed by 5'RACE with constant-segment primers, with sample barcodes and unique molecular identifiers being introduced. RNA was extracted from every sample with Trizol reagent. Libraries were amplified in two PCR steps, with a second sample barcode and Illumina TruSeq adapters added in the second step. Sequencing of libraries was performed on an Illumina NovaSeq with 2 x 150 bp paired-end reads. Per the source publication's procedure: Reads were demultiplexed and collapsed into UMI-guided consensus sequences with migec v1.2.7. With mixcr v2.1.11, UMI consensuses were aligned to TRA and TRB V and J templates and assembled into clonotypes. Clonotypes were classified as expanded or contracted when called significant by both edgeR and NoisET, with noise models trained on biological replicates. edgeR calls used a false discovery rate-adjusted p below 0.01 and a log2 fold-change threshold of 1. As an exploratory analysis of dynamics, PCA with hierarchical clustering was applied to max-normalized trajectories of the 1000 most abundant clonotypes. Separately sequenced CD4+ and CD8+ repertoires were used to assign a CD4 or CD8 phenotype to each responding clone. TCRdb reprocessing: public reads trimmed at Q25 with fastp, clones called with MiXCR, in-frame beta chains kept. Rows matching on CDR3 protein sequence are summarized as one entry with the most common DNA and genes. The V and J calls were not made by the authors but by TCRdb's processing. Across this sample there are some 180,000 distinct CDR3 sequences, with roughly 20% seen only once. The ten largest make up roughly 3.9% of the sample.

This receptor chain uses TRBV29-1 and TRBJ2-1, with a weak D call of TRBD1 (8 bases match). The receptor was isolated from a man in his late teens or twenties who had mild COVID-19 (a few samples of this study predate the infection). The sample titles of this study are shuffled in the database, so cell type and time point are left out; the donor was told from shared clones. Sequenced input: PBMCs or a T cell subset sorted from them (not recorded which). Read as DNA, the sequence is TGCAGCGTTGACGCGGGGGACAGGAGCTCCTACAATGAGCAGTTCTTC. Translation gives CSVDAGDRSSYNEQFF.